Following are 10 T cell receptor beta chains from one sample sequenced in a study of memory CD8 T cells in hepatitis C reinfection. Using immunoSEQ multiplex PCR, the repertoire was profiled, and TCRdb retains in-frame clones only, with some absent. The data hold approximately 46,000 clones, with 89% observed a single time. The time point denotes: late/post reinfection, 12 to 24 weeks after detection. TCR sequencing was done directly ex vivo on sorted cells, without expansion in vitro. Sequencing was performed on naive CD8+ T cells sorted from blood. All receptors derive from a man between 18 and 35 years old with hepatitis C virus infection.

In its sample, this clone was seen a few times. The chain uses TRBV4-3 and TRBJ1-2; D ambiguous. There are 13 residues in the CDR3. Looked up from germline, CDR1 is LGHNA and CDR2 is YSLEER. Trimming cost V 0 bases and J 4 bases, with 6 bases left between them. For the CDR3, the DNA is TGCGCCAGCAGCCAAGAATCCGGCTATGGCTACACCTTC. It encodes CASSQESGYGYTF.

The rearrangement links TRBV19 to TRBJ2-3; TRBD2 agrees at 8 bases. The CDR3 extends over 16 amino acids. Germline values: CDR1 LNHDA, CDR2 SQIVND (reference sequence). Trimming took 3 bases from V and 0 from J; bases not matched to a gene: 5. CDR3 bases: TGTGCCAGTAGTATTGGGGCGGGGGGAAGCACAGATACGCAGTATTTT. Translating it yields CASSIGAGGSTDTQYF.

The table lists this clone with a count of one. In DNA form, the CDR3 reads TGTGCCAGCCCCGACGGGATTACGGAGCAGTACGTC. The encoded protein is CASPDGITEQYV. The J gene is TRBJ2-7, the V gene TRBV6-1; perhaps TRBD2 as D (5 bases). Looked up from germline, CDR1 is MNHNS and CDR2 is SASEGT. This CDR3 is built from 12 residues. Trimming shortened V by 8 bases and J by 7 bases, and 15 bases separated the two germline ends.

This rearrangement joins TRBV7-9 to TRBJ1-2; D possibly corresponds to TRBD1 (6 bases). Per the germline V gene, CDR1 is SEHNR and CDR2 is FQNEAQ (reference sequence). V was trimmed by 1 base and J by 6 bases, leaving 12 bases between them. This CDR3 has 14 residues. The CDR3 loop is CASSLVGHADGYTF. The CDR3 DNA is TGTGCCAGCAGCTTAGTGGGACACGCGGATGGCTACACCTTC.

CDR3 in amino acids: CASRPTGGDAFF. In nucleotides, the CDR3 is TGTGCCAGCAGACCAACAGGGGGCGATGCTTTCTTT. The rearrangement uses TRBV11-2 and TRBJ1-1, with 9 bases aligning to TRBD1. Germline V lookup: CDR1 SGHAT, CDR2 FQNNGV. V gave up 6 bases and J gave up 11 bases; unmatched junction bases: 7. CDR3 length: 12 residues.

The chain is built from TRBV27 and TRBJ1-2, with 7 bases aligning to TRBD1. There are 13 residues in the CDR3. CDR1 and CDR2 (germline): MNHEY, SMNVEV (reference sequence). The V segment lost 6 bases and the J segment 5 bases; nucleotides outside the gene matches: 6. CDR3 loop: CASSRQGDYGYTF. CDR3 sequence (DNA): TGTGCCAGCAGCCGACAGGGCGATTATGGCTACACCTTC.

This clone was found a few times. The rearrangement uses TRBV27 and TRBJ1-1; unclear D gene. The CDR3 consists of 14 residues. From germline, CDR1 is MNHEY and CDR2 SMNVEV (reference sequence). Trimming took 3 bases from V and 0 from J, leaving 8 bases between them. The CDR3 DNA reads as TGTGCCAGCAGTTTGCTGGGCTTGAACACTGAAGCTTTCTTT. Its translation is CASSLLGLNTEAFF.

The chain joins TRBV2 to TRBJ1-6; 8 bases line up with TRBD1. J lost 4 bases, V lost 5 bases, and 16 bases had no gene match. Germline lookup yields CDR1 SNHLY and CDR2 FYNNEI. The CDR3 is made up of 19 amino acids. CDR3 coding DNA: TGTGCCAGCAGTCCAGGGGGCGCAGGGGACCCAATGTATAATTCACCCCTCCACTTT. Its protein product is CASSPGGAGDPMYNSPLHF.

This clone was counted between two and nine times. V and J are TRBV5-6 and TRBJ1-2; D remains unclear. Germline assignment: CDR1 SGHDT and CDR2 YYEEEE. CDR3 size: 14 residues. V lost 1 base to trimming and J lost 4 bases, with 11 bases between them. The CDR3: CASSLLEGFYGYTF. The CDR3, as DNA: TGTGCCAGCAGCTTGCTTGAGGGTTTCTATGGCTACACCTTC.

The gene calls are TRBV11-3 and TRBJ2-3; 8 bases align to TRBD2. This CDR3 spans 17 amino acids. Germline CDR1 is SGHNT and CDR2 is YENEEA. V gave up 3 bases and J gave up 1 base; unmatched junction bases: 9. The CDR3 here is CASSFGTSYAGTDTQYF. The CDR3 region has the DNA TGTGCCAGCAGCTTTGGGACTAGTTATGCCGGCACAGATACGCAGTATTTT.